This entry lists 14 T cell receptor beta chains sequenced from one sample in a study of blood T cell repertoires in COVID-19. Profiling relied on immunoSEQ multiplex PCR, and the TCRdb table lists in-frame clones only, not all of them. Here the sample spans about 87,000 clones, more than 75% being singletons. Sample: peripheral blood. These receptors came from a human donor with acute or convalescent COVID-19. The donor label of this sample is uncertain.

The CDR3 loop reads CASGKDARGTQYF. CDR3 coding DNA: TGCGCCAGCGGGAAAGACGCCAGGGGGACCCAGTACTTC. The chain has TRBV5-1 and TRBJ2-5; perhaps TRBD1 as D (6 bases). Trimming stripped 7 bases from V and 7 bases from J, with 17 bases between. CDR3 length: 13 residues. Germline CDR1 is SGHRS and CDR2 is YFSETQ.

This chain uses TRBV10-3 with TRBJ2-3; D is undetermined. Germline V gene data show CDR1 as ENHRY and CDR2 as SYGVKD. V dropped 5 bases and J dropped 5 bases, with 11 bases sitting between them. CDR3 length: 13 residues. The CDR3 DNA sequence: TGTGCCATCAGTTCCACATCTTTAGATACGCAGTATTTT. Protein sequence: CAISSTSLDTQYF.

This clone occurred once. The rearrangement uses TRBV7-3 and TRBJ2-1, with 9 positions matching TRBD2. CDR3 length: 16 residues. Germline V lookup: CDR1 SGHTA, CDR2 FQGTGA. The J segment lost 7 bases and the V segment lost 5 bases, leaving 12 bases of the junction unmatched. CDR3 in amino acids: CASSARGSGGSNEQFF. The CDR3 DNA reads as TGTGCCAGCAGCGCCCGCGGTAGCGGGGGTTCTAATGAGCAGTTCTTC.

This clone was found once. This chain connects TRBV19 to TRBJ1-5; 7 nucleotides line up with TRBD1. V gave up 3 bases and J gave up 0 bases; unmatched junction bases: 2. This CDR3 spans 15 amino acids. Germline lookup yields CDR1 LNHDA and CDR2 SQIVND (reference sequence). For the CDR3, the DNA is TGTGCCAGTAGTATGACAGGGTTTAGCAATCAGCCCCAGCATTTT. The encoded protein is CASSMTGFSNQPQHF. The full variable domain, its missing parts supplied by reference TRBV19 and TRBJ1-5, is DGGITQSPKYLFRKEGQNVTLSCEQNLNHDAMYWYRQDPGQGLRLIYYSQIVNDFQKGDIAEGYSVSREKKESFPLTVTSAQKNPTAFYLCASSMTGFSNQPQHFGDGTRLSIL.

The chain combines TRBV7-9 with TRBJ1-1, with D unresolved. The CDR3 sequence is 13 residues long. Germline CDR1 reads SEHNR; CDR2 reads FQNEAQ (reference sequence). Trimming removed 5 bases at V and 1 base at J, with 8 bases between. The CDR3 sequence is CASSPSSNTEAFF. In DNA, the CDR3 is TGTGCCAGCAGCCCGAGTTCGAACACTGAAGCTTTCTTT.

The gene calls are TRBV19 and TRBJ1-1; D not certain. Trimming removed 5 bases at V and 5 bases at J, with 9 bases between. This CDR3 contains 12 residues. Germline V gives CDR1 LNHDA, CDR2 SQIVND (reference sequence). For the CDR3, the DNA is TGTGCCAGTAGTCCAGCGGGTACTGAAGCTTTCTTT. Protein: CASSPAGTEAFF.

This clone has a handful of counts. The CDR3 DNA sequence: TGTGCCAGCAGCTTACGGGGGACCGGGGAGCTGTTTTTT. It codes for CASSLRGTGELFF. The chain carries TRBV7-3 and TRBJ2-2; D is possibly TRBD2 (6 bases). The germline CDR1 and CDR2 sequences are SGHTA and FQGTGA. The CDR3 has 13 amino acids. With 2 bases removed from V and 5 bases from J, the gap between germline ends came to 6 bases.

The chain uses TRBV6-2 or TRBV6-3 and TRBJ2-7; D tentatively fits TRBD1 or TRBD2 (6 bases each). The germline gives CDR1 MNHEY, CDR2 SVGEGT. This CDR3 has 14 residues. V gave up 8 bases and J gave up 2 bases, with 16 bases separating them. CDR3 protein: CASGRGRNAYEQYF. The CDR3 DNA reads TGTGCCAGCGGCCGGGGGCGGAACGCCTACGAGCAGTACTTC.

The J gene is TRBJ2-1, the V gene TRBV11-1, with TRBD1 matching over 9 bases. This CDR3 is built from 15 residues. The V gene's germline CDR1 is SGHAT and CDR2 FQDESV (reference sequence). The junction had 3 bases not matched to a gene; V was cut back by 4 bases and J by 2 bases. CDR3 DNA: TGTGCCAGCAGCTCCTACAGGGGGCCCTACAATGAGCAGTTCTTC. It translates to CASSSYRGPYNEQFF. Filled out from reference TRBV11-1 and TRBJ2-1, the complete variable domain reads EAEVAQSPRYKITEKSQAVAFWCDPISGHATLYWYRQILGQGPELLVQFQDESVVDDSQLPKDRFSAERLKGVDSTLKIQPAELGDSAMYLCASSSYRGPYNEQFFGPGTRLTVL.

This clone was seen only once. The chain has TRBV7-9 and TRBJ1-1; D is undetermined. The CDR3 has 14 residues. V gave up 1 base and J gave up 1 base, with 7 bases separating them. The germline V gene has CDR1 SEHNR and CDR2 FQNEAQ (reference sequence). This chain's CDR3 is CASSLGTGNTEAFF. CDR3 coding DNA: TGTGCCAGCAGCTTAGGAACCGGGAACACTGAAGCTTTCTTT.

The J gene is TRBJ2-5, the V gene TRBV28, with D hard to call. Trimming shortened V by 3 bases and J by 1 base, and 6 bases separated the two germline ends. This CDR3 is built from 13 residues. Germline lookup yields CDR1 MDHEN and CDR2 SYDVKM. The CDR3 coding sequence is TGTGCCAGCAGTTTCCCTGTCCAAGAGACCCAGTACTTC. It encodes CASSFPVQETQYF.

CDR3 loop: CATSRDRAGGRRETQYF. CDR3 nucleotides: TGTGCCACCAGCAGAGATCGAGCGGGGGGGCGCCGAGAGACCCAGTACTTC. The chain joins TRBV15 to TRBJ2-5; 10 bases are shared with TRBD2. The junction had 8 bases not matched to a gene; V was cut back by 0 bases and J by 4 bases. The germline gives CDR1 LNHNV, CDR2 YYDKDF (reference sequence). The CDR3 loop spans 17 amino acids.

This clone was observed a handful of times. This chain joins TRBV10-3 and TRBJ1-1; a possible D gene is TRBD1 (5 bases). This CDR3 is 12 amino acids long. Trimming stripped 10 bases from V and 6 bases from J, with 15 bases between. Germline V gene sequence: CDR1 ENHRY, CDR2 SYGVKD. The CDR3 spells CATRVFGAEAFF. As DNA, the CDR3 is TGTGCCACCAGGGTGTTCGGGGCTGAAGCTTTCTTT.

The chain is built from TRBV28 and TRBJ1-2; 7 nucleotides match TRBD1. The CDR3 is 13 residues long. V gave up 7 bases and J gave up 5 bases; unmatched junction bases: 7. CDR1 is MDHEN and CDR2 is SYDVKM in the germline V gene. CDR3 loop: CASKGGQTYGYTF. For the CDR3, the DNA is TGTGCCAGCAAGGGGGGACAGACTTATGGCTACACCTTC.